Listed below are T cell receptor beta chains from one sample, sequenced in a study of cytomegalovirus exposure and HLA in healthy donors. Here immunoSEQ multiplex PCR was the method, and the copy in TCRdb shows in-frame clones only, minus some. Among some 150,000 clones listed, 75% were seen once. The sequenced material came from PBMCs. These receptors all come from a man aged 35 to 55 in good health and CMV-seronegative. The CDR3 runs from the conserved cysteine through the conserved F or W. D genes are given only for firm matches. Size is omitted from some rows. Given values are once, few, many or a class for expanded clones.

cdr3_aa,cdr3_nt,cdr3_length,d_call,j_call,v_call,clone_size
CASTPAASSYEQYF,TGTGCCAGCACCCCTGCCGCTAGCTCCTACGAGCAGTACTTC,14,NA,TRBJ2-7,TRBV6-6,once
CASSLGLADTGELFF,TGCGCCAGCAGCTTGGGACTAGCGGACACCGGGGAGCTGTTTTTT,15,TRBD2,TRBJ2-2,TRBV5-1,NA
CASSVLAGGQETQYF,TGCGCCAGCAGCGTACTAGCGGGGGGTCAAGAGACCCAGTACTTC,15,TRBD2,TRBJ2-5,TRBV10-1,NA
CASSGGRWGPGNTIYF,TGTGCCAGCAGCGGGGGCCGGTGGGGACCTGGAAACACCATATATTTT,16,NA,TRBJ1-3,TRBV5-6,NA
CSVEWWGGEYF,TGCAGCGTTGAGTGGTGGGGAGGGGAGTACTTC,11,TRBD2,TRBJ2-5,TRBV29-1,NA
CASSEFTGGGGEYF,TGTGCCAGCAGTGAATTTACAGGGGGCGGAGGGGAGTACTTC,14,TRBD1,TRBJ2-4,TRBV6-1,NA
CASAPALMTARETQYF,TGTGCCAGTGCCCCGGCCCTTATGACAGCCCGAGAGACCCAGTACTTC,16,NA,TRBJ2-5,TRBV19,NA
CASSFNRANTEAFF,TGCGCCAGCAGCTTTAACAGGGCGAACACTGAAGCTTTCTTT,14,NA,TRBJ1-1,TRBV5-1,NA
CASSGPVGSGNF,NA,12,NA,TRBJ1-1,TRBV10-2,NA
CASSWGQGNEQYF,TGCGCCAGCAGCTGGGGACAGGGTAACGAGCAGTACTTC,13,TRBD1,TRBJ2-7,TRBV5-1,few
CSVAPQGNTEAFF,TGCAGCGTTGCTCCTCAGGGGAACACTGAAGCTTTCTTT,13,NA,TRBJ1-1,TRBV29-1,NA
CASSNRVDTEAFF,TGTGCCAGCAGTAACAGGGTGGACACTGAAGCTTTCTTT,13,NA,TRBJ1-1,TRBV6-5,few
CASSAWGVNTEAFF,TGCGCCAGCAGCGCATGGGGGGTCAACACTGAAGCTTTCTTT,14,NA,TRBJ1-1,TRBV4-3,few
CASITGLSGNTIYF,TGTGCCAGCATAACAGGGCTATCTGGAAACACCATATATTTT,14,NA,TRBJ1-3,TRBV28,NA
CASSPSPSGSPTDTQYF,TGTGCCAGCAGCCCCTCACCCAGCGGTTCACCCACAGATACGCAGTATTTT,17,NA,TRBJ2-3,TRBV11-3,NA
CASSQDQVNLGHEQFF,TGCGCCAGCAGCCAAGATCAGGTCAACTTGGGGCATGAGCAGTTCTTC,16,NA,TRBJ2-1,TRBV4-3,NA
CASSTLVNTGELFF,TGTGCCAGCAGTACCTTAGTCAACACCGGGGAGCTGTTTTTT,14,NA,TRBJ2-2,TRBV6-5,many
CAITGTEDTEAFF,TGTGCCATCACGGGGACTGAGGACACTGAAGCTTTCTTT,13,NA,TRBJ1-1,TRBV10-3,NA
CASSRRLSWGYTF,TGTGCCAGCAGCCGAAGACTCAGTTGGGGCTACACCTTC,13,NA,TRBJ1-2,TRBV28,NA
CASSEISSGNTIYF,TGCGCCAGCAGCGAGATAAGCTCTGGAAACACCATATATTTT,14,NA,TRBJ1-3,TRBV5-1,NA
CASSEGLEGETQYF,TGTGCCAGCAGTGAAGGGCTGGAGGGGGAGACCCAGTACTTC,14,NA,TRBJ2-5,TRBV6-1,NA
CASLRTGGLGNSPLHF,TGTGCCAGCCTGAGGACAGGAGGGTTAGGAAATTCACCCCTCCACTTT,16,TRBD1,TRBJ1-6,TRBV2,NA
CASSRADRLGTEAFF,TGTGCCAGCAGTCGCGCGGACAGACTGGGCACTGAAGCTTTCTTT,15,NA,TRBJ1-1,TRBV27,NA
CASRTGAQETQYF,TGTGCCAGCAGGACAGGAGCCCAAGAGACCCAGTACTTC,13,NA,TRBJ2-5,TRBV6-6,NA
CASSLEGDLLIRAYGYTF,TGCGCCAGCAGCTTGGAGGGGGATTTGCTGATTCGGGCCTATGGCTACACCTTC,18,NA,TRBJ1-2,TRBV5-1,NA
CASRTGTGNQPQHF,TGTGCCAGTCGAACCGGGACAGGCAATCAGCCCCAGCATTTT,14,TRBD1,TRBJ1-5,TRBV6-5,NA
CASSVGQGTILRGDTGELFF,TGTGCCAGCAGCGTAGGCCAGGGAACAATCCTCCGCGGGGACACCGGGGAGCTGTTTTTT,20,NA,TRBJ2-2,TRBV9,NA
CASSLQGTYEQYF,TGTGCCAGCAGTTTACAGGGGACCTACGAGCAGTACTTC,13,TRBD1,TRBJ2-7,TRBV6-5,few
CASSRTGFSNQPQHF,TGTGCCAGCAGCCGGACAGGGTTTAGCAATCAGCCCCAGCATTTT,15,TRBD1,TRBJ1-5,TRBV6-5,NA
CASSFQGSGANVLTF,TGTGCCAGCAGTTTTCAGGGCTCCGGGGCCAACGTCCTGACTTTC,15,NA,TRBJ2-6,TRBV27,few
CASSPNRALNEKLFF,TGTGCCAGCAGTCCTAACAGGGCGCTAAATGAAAAACTGTTTTTT,15,NA,TRBJ1-4,TRBV27,few
CASSLGAGWGGNEQFF,TGTGCCAGCAGCTTAGGGGCAGGATGGGGAGGCAATGAGCAGTTCTTC,16,NA,TRBJ2-1,TRBV7-6,few
CASTAIQGTEAFF,TGCGCCAGCACCGCTATACAGGGGACTGAAGCTTTCTTT,13,TRBD1,TRBJ1-1,TRBV5-1,NA
CASSLIGLLQETQYF,TGTGCCAGCAGCTTGATAGGACTACTCCAAGAGACCCAGTACTTC,15,NA,TRBJ2-5,TRBV5-4,NA
CASSVRGSSYEQYF,TGTGCCAGTAGTGTCAGGGGATCCTCCTACGAGCAGTACTTC,14,NA,TRBJ2-7,TRBV19,NA
CASSFDGGDGYTF,TGTGCCAGCAGCTTTGACGGGGGAGATGGCTACACCTTC,13,NA,TRBJ1-2,TRBV7-3,NA
CASEQGLLYGYTF,TGTGCCAGCGAGCAGGGCCTCCTTTATGGCTACACCTTC,13,NA,TRBJ1-2,TRBV6-5,NA
CASRWGTVNSPLHF,TGTGCCAGCAGGTGGGGGACAGTGAATTCACCCCTCCACTTT,14,TRBD1,TRBJ1-6,TRBV6-5,NA
CASSFLGGDTDTQYF,TGTGCCAGCAGCTTCTTAGGGGGGGACACAGATACGCAGTATTTT,15,NA,TRBJ2-3,TRBV7-3,NA
CASSMLWRDYGYTF,TGTGCCAGTAGTATGCTGTGGAGGGACTATGGCTACACCTTC,14,NA,TRBJ1-2,TRBV19,few
CASSSGSGNTIYF,TGTGCCAGCAGTTCAGGGTCTGGAAACACCATATATTTT,13,NA,TRBJ1-3,TRBV7-3,once
CASSQTSLISTDTQYF,TGTGCCAGCAGCCAGACTAGTTTAATCAGCACAGATACGCAGTATTTT,16,NA,TRBJ2-3,TRBV6-4,NA
CASSRLTGTSGARHDTQYF,TGTGCCAGCAGCCGACTAACCGGGACTAGCGGGGCGCGCCATGATACGCAGTATTTT,19,TRBD2,TRBJ2-3,TRBV14,once
CASSSKVVGSNQPQHF,TGTGCCAGTAGCTCGAAGGTTGTGGGCAGCAATCAGCCCCAGCATTTT,16,NA,TRBJ1-5,TRBV19,NA
CASSADRGGREQYF,TGCGCCAGCAGCGCTGACAGGGGGGGACGGGAGCAGTACTTC,14,TRBD1,TRBJ2-7,TRBV5-1,NA
CASRDKYSNQPQHF,TGTGCCAGCAGAGACAAGTATAGCAATCAGCCCCAGCATTTT,14,NA,TRBJ1-5,TRBV6-5,few
CAISGGGGTEAFF,TGTGCCATCAGTGGTGGCGGCGGCACTGAAGCTTTCTTT,13,NA,TRBJ1-1,TRBV10-3,NA
CASSVVGSTDTQYF,TGTGCCAGCAGCGTAGTCGGGTCCACAGATACGCAGTATTTT,14,NA,TRBJ2-3,TRBV9,NA